This passage covers 15 T cell receptor beta chains from one sample sequenced in a study of cytomegalovirus exposure and HLA in healthy donors. Here immunoSEQ multiplex PCR was the method, and the copy in TCRdb shows in-frame clones only, minus some. In the table there are roughly 140,000 clones, roughly nine tenths of which are singletons. Sequencing was carried out using PBMCs. The receptors originated from a woman aged 18-29 years in good health and CMV-seropositive.

This clone was recorded once. This chain uses TRBV10-1 with TRBJ2-3, with TRBD1 matching 9 bases. Germline values: CDR1 WNHNN, CDR2 SYGVQD (reference sequence). Trimming cost V 3 bases and J 4 bases; bases outside gene matches: 8. The CDR3 has 16 amino acids. The CDR3 nucleotides are TGCGCCAGCAGTGAAACCCCGGGACAGGGCGCAGATACGCAGTATTTT. Protein product: CASSETPGQGADTQYF.

This chain links TRBV25-1 with TRBJ2-7; D gene unclear. Trimming left V 3 bases short and J 6 bases short, with 9 bases between. CDR3 length equals 12 residues. Germline V gene sequence: CDR1 MGHDK, CDR2 SYGVNS. CDR3 bases: TGTGCCAGCAGTGACCCCTCCCGCGAGCAGTACTTC. This codes for CASSDPSREQYF.

The chain carries TRBV4-1 and TRBJ2-5, with D perhaps TRBD2 (5 bases). The CDR3 totals 17 residues. Trimming removed 0 bases at V and 4 bases at J, with 18 bases between. CDR1 and CDR2 (germline): MGHRA, YSYEKL. The CDR3 here is CASSQDWRRLAPETQYF. In nucleotides, the CDR3 is TGCGCCAGCAGCCAAGATTGGCGGAGGCTAGCCCCAGAGACCCAGTACTTC.

The chain employs TRBV5-1 and TRBJ2-5, with TRBD2 matching 7 bases. The V gene's germline CDR1 is SGHRS and CDR2 YFSETQ. The CDR3 consists of 14 residues. The junction had 4 bases not matched to a gene; V was cut back by 3 bases and J by 2 bases. CDR3: CASSSGLTQETQYF. The CDR3 coding sequence is TGCGCCAGCAGCTCGGGACTAACACAAGAGACCCAGTACTTC.

This chain links TRBV28 with TRBJ2-7, with D perhaps matching TRBD1 (5 bases). CDR1 and CDR2 (germline): MDHEN, SYDVKM. The CDR3 consists of 13 residues. V lost 5 bases and J 7 bases, leaving 15 bases between the germline ends. The chain's CDR3 is CASSPDTWKEQYF. In DNA form, the CDR3 reads TGTGCCAGCAGTCCGGACACCTGGAAGGAGCAGTACTTC.

The chain joins TRBV7-8 to TRBJ2-3, with D maybe TRBD2 (5 bases). The CDR3 sequence is 19 residues long. Between the trimmed V and J ends, which lost 5 bases and 0 bases, there was a span of 24 bases. The germline V gene encodes CDR1 SGHVS and CDR2 FQNEAQ. The DNA for the CDR3 is TGTGCCAGCAGCCCGTCTGGGTGGAATATGCGGGTTAGCACAGATACGCAGTATTTT. Its translation: CASSPSGWNMRVSTDTQYF.

V gene TRBV18 combines with J gene TRBJ2-2; possible D gene TRBD1, 5 bases. V was shortened by 3 bases and J by 6 bases, with 14 bases between the two germline ends. CDR1 KGHSH and CDR2 LQKENI come from the germline V gene. The CDR3 length is 15 residues. CDR3 loop: CASSPPGWGAGELFF. Written as DNA, the CDR3 is TGTGCCAGCTCACCCCCAGGGTGGGGTGCCGGGGAGCTGTTTTTT.

V gene TRBV14 combines with J gene TRBJ1-1; D is unresolved. Trimming pared 4 bases from V and 1 base from J, leaving 4 bases between. Germline V CDR1 and CDR2: SGHDN, FVKESK. The CDR3 loop spans 12 amino acids. The CDR3 DNA reads as TGTGCCAGCAGCCGACAGAACACTGAAGCTTTCTTT. This encodes CASSRQNTEAFF.

The CDR3 spells CASSLETSGLSSYEQYF. The DNA of the CDR3 is TGTGCCAGCAGCTTAGAGACTAGCGGGCTAAGCTCCTACGAGCAGTACTTC. The V gene is TRBV11-3, the J gene TRBJ2-7; 10 positions agree with TRBD2. The CDR3 sequence is 17 residues long. Trimming took 0 bases from V and 0 from J; bases not matched to a gene: 5. Germline V CDR1 and CDR2: SGHNT, YENEEA.

The genes are TRBV29-1 and TRBJ2-3; 10 positions match TRBD2. Germline trimming cut 8 bases from V and 2 bases from J; bases unmatched to any gene: 7. The germline V gene has CDR1 SQVTM and CDR2 ANQGSEA. The CDR3 sequence is 14 residues long. The CDR3 DNA is TGCAGCTTACAAGGACTAGCGGCCACAGATACGCAGTATTTT. Residues: CSLQGLAATDTQYF.

The V and J genes are TRBV5-1 and TRBJ2-1, with TRBD2 matching 12 bases. V lost 3 bases and J lost 6; bases outside the gene matches: 4. CDR1 and CDR2 (germline): SGHRS, YFSETQ. The CDR3 totals 15 residues. The CDR3 coding sequence is TGCGCCAGCAGCTACCGACTAGCGGGAGCCAATGAGCAGTTCTTC. Its translation is CASSYRLAGANEQFF.

This sequence joins TRBV5-1 and TRBJ2-1, with a possible D match to TRBD2 (6 bases). The CDR3 totals 13 residues. The V gene lost 4 bases and the J gene lost 9 bases, with 14 bases spanning the gap. The germline V gene encodes CDR1 SGHRS and CDR2 YFSETQ. The CDR3 nucleotides are TGCGCCAGCAGCGGCGGGACTCCCGGTGAGCAGTTCTTC. It codes for CASSGGTPGEQFF.

V gene TRBV9 combines with J gene TRBJ2-6; tentatively, D is TRBD1 (6 bases). Per the germline V gene, CDR1 is SGDLS and CDR2 is YYNGEE. The CDR3 covers 16 residues. The ends were cut back, 3 bases at V and 2 bases at J, with 12 bases in the middle. CDR3 nucleotides: TGTGCCAGCAGCGACCCGGACAGTACTGGGGCCAACGTCCTGACTTTC. It specifies CASSDPDSTGANVLTF.

The rearrangement links TRBV30 to TRBJ1-2; 7 nucleotides align to TRBD1. Per germline, CDR1 GTSNPN and CDR2 SVGIG (reference sequence). CDR3 length: 16 residues. The V segment lost 7 bases and the J segment 1 base; nucleotides outside the gene matches: 15. CDR3 in DNA: TGTGCCTCCGATCGGCGGAACAGGGGTTATAACTATGGCTACACCTTC. This codes for CASDRRNRGYNYGYTF. Combining the CDR3 with reference TRBV30 and TRBJ1-2 gives the whole variable domain SQTIHQWPATLVQPVGSPLSLECTVEGTSNPNLYWYRQAAGRGLQLLFYSVGIGQISSEVPQNLSASRPQDRQFILSSKKLLLSDSGFYLCASDRRNRGYNYGYTFGSGTRLTVV.

The J gene is TRBJ2-2, the V gene TRBV14; TRBD2 matches at 9 bases. There are 16 residues in the CDR3. Germline values: CDR1 SGHDN, CDR2 FVKESK. Germline trimming cut 4 bases from V and 6 bases from J; bases unmatched to any gene: 9. Here the CDR3 DNA reads TGTGCCAGCAGCCGAGTTAGCGGGAGTGGAGCCGGGGAGCTGTTTTTT. As protein: CASSRVSGSGAGELFF.